Listed below are T cell receptor beta chains from one sample, sequenced in a study of T-cell memory formation after mild COVID-19. One entry per CDR3 protein results from TCRdb running MiXCR on the 5' RACE reads. In the table there are around 300,000 distinct CDR3 sequences, approximately 19% of which are singletons. Sequencing was carried out using PBMCs or a T cell subset sorted from them (not recorded which). All receptors come from a man between 18 and 29 years old who had mild COVID-19 (a few samples of this study predate the infection). Cell type and time point are not known. The CDR3 runs from the conserved cysteine through the conserved F or W.

V	J	CDR3
TRBV7-9	TRBJ1-1	CASSLAIGRGTEAFF
TRBV20-1	TRBJ2-3	CSALHRGAKYWSSTDTQYF
TRBV5-1	TRBJ1-2	CASSPRDTYGYTF
TRBV29-1	TRBJ2-3	CSVRTRSDTQYF
TRBV18	TRBJ1-1	CASSPAGQTEAFF
TRBV3-1	TRBJ2-2	CASSQPGQVSAGELFF
TRBV10-3	TRBJ2-3	CAISRTKTDTQYF
TRBV5-1	TRBJ2-3	CASSLSTTIDTQYF
TRBV12-3/TRBV12-4	TRBJ1-2	CASSSLPRDYGYTF
TRBV5-6	TRBJ2-1	CASSSNTHRLF
TRBV24-1	TRBJ1-4	CATRDRGEEEKLFF
TRBV23-1	TRBJ2-2	CASDDRDSEGTGELFF
TRBV27	TRBJ1-2	CASSLKGDYGYTF
TRBV6-5	TRBJ2-2	CASTTPTGPTGELFF
TRBV7-3	TRBJ2-6	CASSKRESGANVLTF
TRBV5-6	TRBJ1-1	CASSPGGGTEAFF
TRBV4-3	TRBJ2-1	CASSQDLAGGGLNNEQFF
TRBV27	TRBJ2-1	CASSVGLTYEQFF
TRBV6-5	TRBJ2-3	CASSYSTGGTTSTDTQYF
TRBV7-2	TRBJ1-1	CASSLARRGANTEAFF